Sequencing of this TCR beta chain was carried out in a study of T cells in Graves' hyperthyroidism and ophthalmopathy. Amplified TCR beta CDR3 regions came from RNA transcripts. TCR CDR3 underwent first-round RT-PCR with the HTBI primer set. TCRdb used MiXCR to reprocess the multiplex PCR reads, holding one entry per CDR3 protein. The table has approximately 600,000 distinct CDR3 sequences, less than 25% seen once; the top ten hold 30% to 40%. This clonotype showed up many times. CDR1 LGHDT and CDR2 YNNKEL come from the germline V gene (reference sequence). Trimming stripped 1 base from V and 5 bases from J, with 19 bases between. The CDR3 length is 17 residues.

V is TRBV3-1 and J is TRBJ2-3; D gene uncertain. The TCR was taken from a man between 25 and 39 years old with Graves' ophthalmopathy. The sequenced material came from blood. This chain's CDR3 is CASSQAFNSPNGDTQYF. CDR3 nucleotides: TGTGCCAGCAGCCAAGCGTTTAATAGTCCCAATGGAGATACGCAGTATTTT.